Listed here are 18 T cell receptor beta chains from one sample, sequenced in a study of CD4 and CD8 cells across lung adenocarcinoma regions. TCRdb re-called the PCR reads through MiXCR, storing one row per CDR3 protein. The data contain around 18,000 distinct CDR3 sequences, approximately 50% of them singletons. The sequenced sample consisted of CD8+ T cells from the margin of a lung tumor. Source of these receptors: a male donor with lung adenocarcinoma. The CD4 and CD8 labels of this study may be unreliable.

On this clonotype: One junction end does not reproduce the germline sequence, and a read error may be involved. This chain joins TRBV6-1 and TRBJ2-1, with 9 bases lining up with TRBD1. Germline V gives CDR1 MNHNS, CDR2 SASEGT. The CDR3 runs 13 residues. CDR3 region: CASSDRHSGTGTF. The DNA of the CDR3 is TGTGCCAGCAGTGATCGGCATTCCGGGACAGGGACTTTC.

This clonotype was detected once. Mismatch with germline at one junction end may stem from a read error. This sequence joins TRBV6-1 and TRBJ2-5; tentatively, D is TRBD1 or TRBD2 (7 bases each). The CDR3 is 14 amino acids. Germline CDR1 reads MNHNS; CDR2 reads SASEGT. CDR3 nucleotides: TGTGCGGGCAGGGGGGGAGGGCCCGAAGAGACGCAGTACTTC. It specifies CAGRGGGPEETQYF.

This sequence joins TRBV10-3 and TRBJ2-1, with D possibly being TRBD2 (6 bases). The better agreement between TRBJ2-5 and the DNA end casts doubt on the J call. Germline loops: CDR1 ENHRY, CDR2 SYGVKD. This CDR3 region has 17 residues. The chain's CDR3 is CAISDVEEGSLAETQYF. The CDR3 bases are TGTGCCATCAGTGACGTCGAGGAGGGTAGCTTAGCAGAGACCCAGTACTTC.

For this clonotype: A junction end diverges from the germline sequence, so it may reflect a read error. The rearrangement links TRBV6-1 to TRBJ2-5; D is unclear. The germline gives CDR1 MNHNS, CDR2 SASEGT. The CDR3 has 12 amino acids. CDR3 in DNA: TGTGCCAGCAGTGAATCCAAAGAGATCCAGTACTTC. It translates to CASSESKEIQYF.

The chain uses TRBV27 and TRBJ2-1; possible D gene TRBD1, 5 bases. V gave up 0 bases and J gave up 4 bases, with 10 bases separating them. Germline-derived CDR1 and CDR2 are MNHEY and SMNVEV (reference sequence). The CDR3 has 15 residues. CDR3 DNA: TGTGCCAGCAGTTTATCCCCAGGGATTTACAATGAGCAGTTCTTC. Encoded protein: CASSLSPGIYNEQFF.

A remark on this clonotype: The junction departs from germline at one end; a sequencing error may be responsible. The CDR3 nucleotides are TGTGCCAGCAGCTCGGGGACAGGAGCCACAGACACGCAGTATTTC. Translating gives CASSSGTGATDTQYF. This rearrangement joins TRBV6-1 to TRBJ2-4; 8 nucleotides line up with TRBD1. The CDR3 sequence is 15 residues long. The germline CDR1 and CDR2 sequences are MNHNS and SASEGT.

This clonotype is termed medium-sized. The V gene is TRBV6-1, the J gene TRBJ2-6, with 12 bases aligning to TRBD2. Trimming at V came to 6 bases and at J to 4 bases, leaving 7 bases not matched to a gene. The CDR3 runs to 17 residues. Germline V gene lookup returns CDR1 MNHNS and CDR2 SASEGT. The CDR3 spells CASRQLAGGGGANVLTF. DNA of the CDR3: TGTGCCAGCAGGCAACTAGCGGGAGGCGGAGGGGCCAACGTCCTGACTTTC.

By share, this clonotype counts as medium-sized. This chain connects TRBV6-1 to TRBJ2-1; D unclear. The CDR3 totals 12 residues. The germline CDR1 and CDR2 sequences are MNHNS and SASEGT. Deletions cut 8 bases from V and 1 base from J, with 6 bases between. The CDR3 reads CASVASYNEQFF. The CDR3 bases are TGTGCCAGCGTGGCGTCCTACAATGAGCAGTTCTTC.

This clonotype is termed medium-sized (0.01 to 0.1%). The chain joins TRBV6-1 to TRBJ2-1; no clear D. The J call is doubtful: the DNA matches TRBJ2-7 better. There are 13 residues in the CDR3. The germline CDR1 and CDR2 sequences are MNHNS and SASEGT. The CDR3 DNA reads TGTGCCAGCAGTGAAAACTACCGCTACGAGCAGTACTTC. It translates to CASSENYRYEQYF.

This sequence joins TRBV6-1 and TRBJ2-5; the D gene is possibly TRBD2 (5 bases). V shed 8 bases and J shed 8 bases, with 24 bases lying between them. The CDR3 is 15 residues long. Germline V CDR1 and CDR2: MNHNS, SASEGT. CDR3 DNA: TGTGCCAGCTCCAACGGCGGCCTAGCCGCAGATACCCAGTACTTC. Translated: CASSNGGLAADTQYF.

CDR3 residues: CASRETVDSNQPQHF. In nucleotides, the CDR3 is TGTGCCAGCAGGGAGACAGTGGATAGCAATCAGCCCCAGCATTTT. The chain uses TRBV6-1 and TRBJ1-5; D is perhaps TRBD1 (5 bases). Trimming cost V 6 bases and J 0 bases, with 12 bases left between them. CDR1 MNHNS and CDR2 SASEGT come from the germline V gene. CDR3 length equals 15 residues.

The chain recombines TRBV20-1 with TRBJ2-5, with 7 bases lining up with TRBD1. From germline, CDR1 is DFQATT and CDR2 SNEGSKA (reference sequence). V lost 2 bases to trimming and J lost 1 base; unmatched junction nucleotides: 4. This CDR3 is 14 amino acids long. CDR3 in DNA: TGCAGTGCTAGACAGGGGGTAGTCCAAGAGACCCAGTACTTC. Translation: CSARQGVVQETQYF.

The V call is TRBV7-2, the J call TRBJ1-6, with 8 bases that match TRBD1. The CDR3 consists of 15 residues. CDR1 and CDR2 (germline): SGHTA, FQGNSA. The junction had 4 bases not matched to a gene; V was cut back by 5 bases and J by 4 bases. In DNA form, the CDR3 reads TGTGCCAGCAGCCCAGGACAGGGTTATAATTCACCCCTCCACTTT. Amino acid sequence: CASSPGQGYNSPLHF.

Remarks on this clonotype: Compared with germline, one end of the junction differs, possibly owing to a read error. The chain links TRBV10-1 to TRBJ2-6, with D maybe TRBD1 (5 bases). There are 18 residues in the CDR3. Per the germline V gene, CDR1 is WNHNN and CDR2 is SYGVQD (reference sequence). In nucleotides, the CDR3 is TGCGCCAGCAAAACCAGACAGCCCAGTACCTCTGGGTCCTACGTCCAGTCCTTC. Translated, it gives CASKTRQPSTSGSYVQSF.

The chain links TRBV19 to TRBJ2-1, with D possibly being TRBD1 (6 bases). The J call may be wrong; the DNA end is better matched by TRBJ2-5. CDR1 is LNHDA and CDR2 is SQIVND in the germline V gene (reference sequence). The CDR3 is 13 amino acids. CDR3 sequence (DNA): TGTGCCAGTAGTACGGGACATTGGGAGACCCAGTACTTC. This gives the protein CASSTGHWETQYF.

Comments on this clonotype: One end of the junction is discordant with germline, which a read error may explain. The CDR3 coding sequence is TGTGGCAGCAGGGGCCGCGGAGCCAAAGACACGCAGTACTTC. Protein sequence: CGSRGRGAKDTQYF. This chain uses TRBV6-1 with TRBJ2-4; a weak D match, TRBD1 (6 bases). The CDR3 loop spans 14 amino acids. From germline, CDR1 is MNHNS and CDR2 SASEGT.

This clonotype was counted many times. The rearrangement links TRBV28 to TRBJ2-3; 9 nucleotides align to TRBD2. V dropped 5 bases and J dropped 4; count of bases not matched to a gene: 7. CDR3 length: 15 amino acids. Germline V CDR1 and CDR2: MDHEN, SYDVKM. CDR3 amino acids: CASSHPSGIADTQYF. The CDR3 DNA reads TGTGCCAGCAGTCACCCTAGCGGGATCGCAGATACGCAGTATTTT.

This clonotype was counted a single time. Here the CDR3 omits its conserved ending phenylalanine or tryptophan, so a read error is the likely source. The chain uses TRBV6-1 and TRBJ2-1, with 7 nucleotides matching TRBD1. V lost 8 bases and J lost 2; bases outside the gene matches: 15. Per germline, CDR1 MNHNS and CDR2 SASEGT. This CDR3 is built from 17 residues. The CDR3, as DNA: TGTGCCAGCCCCGATCGTTCAGGGGGTAAGGCCTACAATGAGCAGTTCTTA. It specifies CASPDRSGGKAYNEQFL.